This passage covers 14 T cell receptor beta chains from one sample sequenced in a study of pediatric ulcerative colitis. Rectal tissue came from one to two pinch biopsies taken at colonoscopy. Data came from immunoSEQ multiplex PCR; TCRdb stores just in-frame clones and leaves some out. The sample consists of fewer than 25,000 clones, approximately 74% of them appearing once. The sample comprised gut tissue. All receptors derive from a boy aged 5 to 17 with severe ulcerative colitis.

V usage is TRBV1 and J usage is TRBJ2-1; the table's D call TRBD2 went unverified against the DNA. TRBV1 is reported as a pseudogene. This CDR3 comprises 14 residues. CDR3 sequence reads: CTSKAGGPYNEQFF. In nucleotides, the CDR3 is TGCACCAGCAAGGCGGGGGGCCCATACAATGAGCAGTTCTTC.

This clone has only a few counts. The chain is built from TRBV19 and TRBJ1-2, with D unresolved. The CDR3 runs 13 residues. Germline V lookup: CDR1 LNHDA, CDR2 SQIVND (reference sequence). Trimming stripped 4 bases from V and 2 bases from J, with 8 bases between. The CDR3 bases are TGTGCCAGTAGTACGGGATTAAACTATGGCTACACCTTC. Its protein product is CASSTGLNYGYTF. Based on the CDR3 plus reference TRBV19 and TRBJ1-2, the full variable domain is DGGITQSPKYLFRKEGQNVTLSCEQNLNHDAMYWYRQDPGQGLRLIYYSQIVNDFQKGDIAEGYSVSREKKESFPLTVTSAQKNPTAFYLCASSTGLNYGYTFGSGTRLTVV.

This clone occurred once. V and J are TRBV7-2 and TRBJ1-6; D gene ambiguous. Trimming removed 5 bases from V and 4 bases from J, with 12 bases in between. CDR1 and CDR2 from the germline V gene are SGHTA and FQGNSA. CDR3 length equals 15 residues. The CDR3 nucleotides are TGTGCCAGCAGCGCAAAGGTGTCATATAATTCACCCCTCCACTTT. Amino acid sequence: CASSAKVSYNSPLHF.

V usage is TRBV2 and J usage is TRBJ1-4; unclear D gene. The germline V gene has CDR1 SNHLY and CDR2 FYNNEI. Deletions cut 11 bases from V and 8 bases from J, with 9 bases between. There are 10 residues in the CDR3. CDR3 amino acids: CAVGREKLFF. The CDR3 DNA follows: TGTGCCGTCGGGAGGGAAAAACTGTTTTTT. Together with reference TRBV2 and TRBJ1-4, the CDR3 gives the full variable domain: EPEVTQTPSHQVTQMGQEVILRCVPISNHLYFYWYRQILGQKVEFLVSFYNNEISEKSEIFDDQFSVERPDGSNFTLKIRSTKLEDSAMYFCAVGREKLFFGSGTQLSVL.

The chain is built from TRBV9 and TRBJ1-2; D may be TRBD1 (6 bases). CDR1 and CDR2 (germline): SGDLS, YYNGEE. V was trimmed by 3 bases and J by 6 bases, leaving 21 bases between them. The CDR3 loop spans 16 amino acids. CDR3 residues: CASSENLRRGEDGYTF. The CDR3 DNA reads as TGTGCCAGCAGCGAAAACCTCCGGAGGGGGGAGGATGGCTACACCTTC.

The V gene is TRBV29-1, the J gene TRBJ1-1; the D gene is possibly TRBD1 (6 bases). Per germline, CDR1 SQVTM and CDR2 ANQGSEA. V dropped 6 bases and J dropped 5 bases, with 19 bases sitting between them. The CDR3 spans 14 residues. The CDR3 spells CSVQIGTGITEAFF. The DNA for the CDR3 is TGCAGCGTCCAGATAGGTACAGGGATAACTGAAGCTTTCTTT.

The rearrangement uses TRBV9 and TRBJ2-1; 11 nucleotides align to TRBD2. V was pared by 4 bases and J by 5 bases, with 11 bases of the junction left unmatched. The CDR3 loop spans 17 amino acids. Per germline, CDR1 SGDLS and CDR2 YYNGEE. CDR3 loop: CASSREKLAGVNNEQFF. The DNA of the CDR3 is TGTGCCAGCAGCCGTGAGAAACTAGCGGGGGTTAACAATGAGCAGTTCTTC. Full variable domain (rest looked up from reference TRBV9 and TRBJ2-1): DSGVTQTPKHLITATGQRVTLRCSPRSGDLSVYWYQQSLDQGLQFLIQYYNGEERAKGNILERFSAQQFPDLHSELNLSSLELGDSALYFCASSREKLAGVNNEQFFGPGTRLTVL.

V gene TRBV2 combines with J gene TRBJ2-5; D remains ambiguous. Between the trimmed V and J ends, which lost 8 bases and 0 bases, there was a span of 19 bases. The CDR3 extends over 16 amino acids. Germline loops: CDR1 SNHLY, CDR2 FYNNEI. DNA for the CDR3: TGTGCCAGCCGAGATTACCACCCTAGGTACCAAGAGACCCAGTACTTC. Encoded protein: CASRDYHPRYQETQYF. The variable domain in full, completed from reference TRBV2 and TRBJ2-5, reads EPEVTQTPSHQVTQMGQEVILRCVPISNHLYFYWYRQILGQKVEFLVSFYNNEISEKSEIFDDQFSVERPDGSNFTLKIRSTKLEDSAMYFCASRDYHPRYQETQYFGPGTRLLVL.

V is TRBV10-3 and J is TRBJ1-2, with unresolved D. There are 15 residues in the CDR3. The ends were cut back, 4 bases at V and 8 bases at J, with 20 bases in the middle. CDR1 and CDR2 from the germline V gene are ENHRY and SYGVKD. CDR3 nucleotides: TGTGCCATCAGTGGCGCCCGGCAGGCCACGAACGGCTACACCTTC. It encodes CAISGARQATNGYTF.

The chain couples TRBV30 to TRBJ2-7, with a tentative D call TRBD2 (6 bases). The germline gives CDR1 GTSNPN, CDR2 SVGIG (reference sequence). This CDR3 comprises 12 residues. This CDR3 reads CAYHFRGNEQYF. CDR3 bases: TGTGCTTACCACTTTCGGGGGAACGAGCAGTACTTC.

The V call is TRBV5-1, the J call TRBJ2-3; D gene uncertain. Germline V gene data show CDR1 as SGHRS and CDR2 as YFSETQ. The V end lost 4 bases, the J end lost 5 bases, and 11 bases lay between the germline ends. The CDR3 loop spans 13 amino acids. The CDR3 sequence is CASSPRVGDTQYF. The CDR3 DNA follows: TGCGCCAGCAGCCCAAGGGTGGGAGATACGCAGTATTTT.

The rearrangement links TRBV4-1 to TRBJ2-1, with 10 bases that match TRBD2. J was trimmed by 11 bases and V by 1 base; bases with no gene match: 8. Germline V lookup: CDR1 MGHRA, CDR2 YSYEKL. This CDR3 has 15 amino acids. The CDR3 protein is CASSQGSSGGTKQFF. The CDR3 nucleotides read TGCGCCAGCAGCCAAGGTTCTAGCGGGGGAACGAAGCAGTTCTTC.

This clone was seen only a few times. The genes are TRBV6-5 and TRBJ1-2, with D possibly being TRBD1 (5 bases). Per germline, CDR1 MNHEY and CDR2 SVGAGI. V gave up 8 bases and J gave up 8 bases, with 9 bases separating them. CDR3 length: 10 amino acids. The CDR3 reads CASWGSGYTF. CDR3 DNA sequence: TGTGCCAGCTGGGGGAGCGGCTACACCTTC.

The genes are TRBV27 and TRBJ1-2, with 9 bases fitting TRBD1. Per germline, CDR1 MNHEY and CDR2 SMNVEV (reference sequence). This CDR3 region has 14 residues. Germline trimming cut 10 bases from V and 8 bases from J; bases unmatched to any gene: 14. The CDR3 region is CATRLPGQGEGYTF. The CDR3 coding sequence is TGTGCCACGCGACTACCGGGACAGGGAGAAGGCTACACCTTC.